The 31 T cell receptor beta chains below all came from one sample that was sequenced in a study of blood T cell repertoires in COVID-19. TCRdb's table, derived via immunoSEQ multiplex PCR, lists solely in-frame clones and lacks some. The profile covers about 400,000 clones, with more than 75% appearing a single time and roughly 9.4% taken by the ten largest. The sequencing sample was made of PBMCs or T cells enriched from blood (not recorded which). These receptors all stem from a woman between 45 and 65 years old who had recovered from COVID-19.

The chain links TRBV7-9 to TRBJ2-6; D call uncertain. The length of the CDR3 is 14 residues. The V end was cut by 3 bases, the J end by 2 bases, with 5 bases between. The germline V gene has CDR1 SEHNR and CDR2 FQNEAQ (reference sequence). CDR3 in amino acids: CASSFQAGANVLTF. The DNA for the CDR3 is TGTGCCAGCAGCTTCCAGGCTGGGGCCAACGTCCTGACTTTC.

This chain uses TRBV5-5 with TRBJ1-4; maybe TRBD1 (5 bases). V lost 2 bases to trimming and J lost 8 bases, with 16 bases between them. The CDR3 is 15 residues long. Per the germline V gene, CDR1 is SGHKS and CDR2 is YYEKEE (reference sequence). The CDR3 here is CASSLSGQEGEKLFF. As DNA, the CDR3 is TGTGCCAGCAGCTTATCTGGACAAGAAGGGGAAAAACTGTTTTTT. The whole variable domain, filled in from reference TRBV5-5 and TRBJ1-4, reads DAGVTQSPTHLIKTRGQQVTLRCSPISGHKSVSWYQQVLGQGPQFIFQYYEKEERGRGNFPDRFSARQFPNYSSELNVNALLLGDSALYLCASSLSGQEGEKLFFGSGTQLSVL.

A remark on this clone: At one end, the junction sequence differs from germline, possibly due to a read error. The chain recombines TRBV28 with TRBJ1-3; D unclear. The germline V gene encodes CDR1 MDHEN and CDR2 SYDVKM. This CDR3 has 15 amino acids. Written as DNA, the CDR3 is TGTGCCAGCAGCCCCCCGGGAGGCCTTGGAAACACCCTATATTTT. Protein: CASSPPGGLGNTLYF.

The chain uses TRBV7-9 and TRBJ1-1, with D possibly TRBD1 on 6 matching bases. The germline V gene has CDR1 SEHNR and CDR2 FQNEAQ (reference sequence). This CDR3 contains 15 residues. Trimming left V 5 bases short and J 3 bases short, with 16 bases between. The CDR3 protein is CASSPPDRSYTEAFF. CDR3 nucleotides: TGTGCCAGCAGCCCACCTGACAGGAGTTACACTGAAGCTTTCTTT.

This chain links TRBV2 with TRBJ1-1; TRBD1 matches at 8 bases. Germline V gene data show CDR1 as SNHLY and CDR2 as FYNNEI. The CDR3 runs to 14 residues. The ends lost 7 bases at V and 4 bases at J; junction bases unmatched: 8. CDR3 DNA sequence: TGTGCCAGCACCGGACAGGGACTGATCACTGAAGCTTTCTTT. This translates into CASTGQGLITEAFF.

The chain has TRBV6-5 and TRBJ1-6, with no clear D. The CDR3 covers 14 residues. CDR1 MNHEY and CDR2 SVGAGI come from the germline V gene. V was trimmed by 8 bases and J by 7 bases, leaving 15 bases between them. This CDR3 reads CASGPSPPNSPLHF. CDR3 DNA sequence: TGTGCCAGCGGGCCCTCACCCCCCAATTCACCCCTCCACTTT.

CDR3 protein: CASSGDRAYGYTF. In nucleotides, the CDR3 is TGTGCCAGCAGTGGGGACAGGGCCTATGGCTACACCTTC. The gene calls are TRBV25-1 and TRBJ1-2, with 9 bases fitting TRBD1. CDR1 MGHDK and CDR2 SYGVNS come from the germline V gene. This CDR3 is 13 amino acids long. V lost 4 bases to trimming and J lost 4 bases; unmatched junction nucleotides: 1.

The chain carries TRBV2 and TRBJ1-5; no firm D call. Germline V CDR1 and CDR2: SNHLY, FYNNEI. This CDR3 spans 15 amino acids. V gave up 8 bases and J gave up 4 bases, with 18 bases separating them. The CDR3 DNA reads TGTGCCAGCCGGCGGACGAGGGATGGAAATCAGCCCCAGCATTTT. It specifies CASRRTRDGNQPQHF.

The chain is built from TRBV11-2 and TRBJ1-1; possibly TRBD1 for D (5 bases). The CDR3 sequence is 13 residues long. The V end was cut by 6 bases, the J end by 1 base, with 9 bases between. The germline gives CDR1 SGHAT, CDR2 FQNNGV. CDR3 protein: CASSIQENTEAFF. The CDR3 DNA follows: TGTGCCAGCAGTATACAGGAGAACACTGAAGCTTTCTTT.

This clone came up once. Here the CDR3 DNA reads TGTGCCAGCAGCCCGGGACAGGGGAGGGAAACTGAAGCTTTCTTT. Translated: CASSPGQGRETEAFF. The chain employs TRBV4-2 and TRBJ1-1; 10 bases are a match to TRBD1. With 4 bases clipped from V and 5 bases from J, the junction kept 7 bases outside the gene matches. Per the germline V gene, CDR1 is LGHNA and CDR2 is YNFKEQ. This CDR3 comprises 15 residues.

The chain joins TRBV27 to TRBJ2-7, with a tentative D call TRBD1 (6 bases). V dropped 5 bases and J dropped 3 bases, with 14 bases sitting between them. This CDR3 comprises 14 residues. The germline gives CDR1 MNHEY, CDR2 SMNVEV (reference sequence). DNA of the CDR3: TGTGCCAGCAGTAAACAGGGTTTCAGCTACGAGCAGTACTTC. Protein: CASSKQGFSYEQYF.

As regards this clone: A much larger clone sits a single nucleotide away, making a read error possible. The same CDR3 arises from other DNA sequences in this sample as well. This chain connects TRBV30 to TRBJ1-3; D is ambiguous. V was pared by 0 bases and J by 0 bases, with 9 bases between. The CDR3 totals 15 residues. Per germline, CDR1 GTSNPN and CDR2 SVGIG (reference sequence). CDR3 nucleotides: TGTGCCTGGAGTGTACGGGGAAACTCTGGAAACACCATATATTTT. This encodes CAWSVRGNSGNTIYF.

This chain joins TRBV6-1 and TRBJ1-5, with D uncertain. The CDR3 totals 14 residues. CDR1 is MNHNS and CDR2 is SASEGT in the germline V gene. V was cut by 2 bases and J by 2 bases, with 7 bases left in between. DNA for the CDR3: TGTGCCAGCAGTGAATTCCAGGGCAATCAGCCCCAGCATTTT. Translating it yields CASSEFQGNQPQHF.

This chain connects TRBV5-8 to TRBJ1-2, with D possibly being TRBD1 (6 bases). Germline V gene data show CDR1 as SGHTS and CDR2 as YDEGEE. CDR3 size: 15 residues. V was cut by 4 bases and J by 3 bases, with 16 bases left in between. In DNA, the CDR3 is TGTGCCAGCAGCAAACAGGGATTCGAGGACTATGGCTACACCTTC. Amino acid sequence: CASSKQGFEDYGYTF. The full variable domain, its missing parts supplied by reference TRBV5-8 and TRBJ1-2, is EAGVTQSPTHLIKTRGQQATLRCSPISGHTSVYWYQQALGLGLQFLLWYDEGEERNRGNFPPRFSGRQFPNYSSELNVNALELEDSALYLCASSKQGFEDYGYTFGSGTRLTVV.

There are a few counts of this clone. The chain joins TRBV29-1 to TRBJ1-2; 8 positions match TRBD1. In germline, CDR1 is SQVTM, CDR2 ANQGSEA. This CDR3 is built from 13 residues. V lost 6 bases and J lost 4; bases outside the gene matches: 7. CDR3 protein: CSVATGVGYGYTF. The CDR3 DNA follows: TGCAGCGTAGCGACAGGGGTAGGCTATGGCTACACCTTC.

To note about this clone: Other DNA sequences in this sample translate to the same CDR3. The chain carries TRBV18 and TRBJ1-1; D remains unclear. Germline V gene lookup returns CDR1 KGHSH and CDR2 LQKENI. CDR3 length equals 13 residues. Deletions cut 6 bases from V and 0 bases from J, with 8 bases between. The CDR3 DNA follows: TGTGCCAGCTCGCCAACAATGAACACTGAAGCTTTCTTT. Its protein is CASSPTMNTEAFF.

J is TRBJ1-1 and V is TRBV5-1; maybe TRBD1 (6 bases). V was shortened by 5 bases and J by 2 bases, with 19 bases between the two germline ends. The CDR3 consists of 16 residues. Germline V CDR1 and CDR2: SGHRS, YFSETQ. The CDR3 is CASRQEGTGGNTEAFF. The CDR3 DNA is TGCGCCAGCAGACAGGAGGGGACGGGGGGCAACACTGAAGCTTTCTTT.

The chain employs TRBV19 and TRBJ2-7; 7 nucleotides agree with TRBD1. V was pared by 4 bases and J by 1 base, with 7 bases of the junction left unmatched. The CDR3 consists of 15 residues. In germline, CDR1 is LNHDA, CDR2 SQIVND (reference sequence). The CDR3 sequence: CASSNRQGVSYEQYF. Written as DNA, the CDR3 is TGTGCCAGTAGTAACCGACAGGGAGTATCCTACGAGCAGTACTTC.

This chain joins TRBV5-6 and TRBJ2-3; 11 nucleotides align to TRBD2. The CDR3 runs 17 residues. J was trimmed by 1 base and V by 2 bases; bases with no gene match: 6. CDR1 SGHDT and CDR2 YYEEEE come from the germline V gene. CDR3: CASSFRLAGYGTDTQYF. The DNA of the CDR3 is TGTGCCAGCAGCTTTAGACTAGCGGGGTACGGCACAGATACGCAGTATTTT.

The chain links TRBV3-1 (or the pseudogene TRBV3-2) to TRBJ2-2; weak D call: TRBD1 (6 bases). V lost 8 bases and J lost 4, with 14 bases in between. The CDR3 covers 14 residues. Germline V gives CDR1 LGHDT, CDR2 YNNKEL (reference sequence). In DNA form, the CDR3 reads TGTGCCAGCCAGGGCAGGGGCGGCACCGGGGAGCTGTTTTTT. As protein: CASQGRGGTGELFF.

The CDR3 bases are TGTGCCAGCCGGGACAGGGGATACAATGAGCAGTTCTTC. Amino acids: CASRDRGYNEQFF. This rearrangement joins TRBV19 to TRBJ2-1, with 10 nucleotides matching TRBD1. The trim removed 9 bases at V and 4 bases at J, leaving 3 bases unmatched. CDR1 and CDR2 (germline): LNHDA, SQIVND (reference sequence). The CDR3 is made up of 13 amino acids.

In this sample, this clone turned up once. This sequence joins TRBV27 and TRBJ1-1; tentatively, D is TRBD1 (5 bases). CDR1 is MNHEY, CDR2 SMNVEV, per germline (reference sequence). The CDR3 has 15 amino acids. The germline V and J ends were trimmed by 1 base and 6 bases, with 15 bases remaining between them. CDR3 nucleotide sequence: TGTGCCAGCAGTTTATGGGCAGGGAAGACACCTGAAGCTTTCTTT. Translating it yields CASSLWAGKTPEAFF.

About this clone: Other DNA sequences in the sample encode the same CDR3. The CDR3 loop reads CASSLDNSGNTIYF. In nucleotides, the CDR3 is TGCGCCAGCAGCTTGGACAACTCTGGAAACACCATATATTTT. The chain joins TRBV5-1 to TRBJ1-3; no firm D call. CDR3 length equals 14 residues. CDR1 and CDR2 from the germline V gene are SGHRS and YFSETQ. Trimming stripped 0 bases from V and 0 bases from J, with 4 bases between.

For the CDR3, the DNA is TGTGCCATCAGTGATGGGGCACCCGGCGAAGCTTTCTTT. Protein sequence: CAISDGAPGEAFF. V is TRBV10-3 and J is TRBJ1-1; tentative D call: TRBD1 (5 bases). Germline values: CDR1 ENHRY, CDR2 SYGVKD. The CDR3 spans 13 residues. Trimming took off 3 bases at V and 8 bases at J, with 13 bases between the two ends.

J is TRBJ2-1 and V is TRBV28; 9 bases fit TRBD2. The CDR3 spans 16 residues. Germline V gene data show CDR1 as MDHEN and CDR2 as SYDVKM. V lost 6 bases and J lost 0; bases outside the gene matches: 6. The CDR3 region is CASRASGALSYNEQFF. As DNA, the CDR3 is TGTGCCAGCAGGGCTAGCGGGGCCCTCTCCTACAATGAGCAGTTCTTC. Filled out from reference TRBV28 and TRBJ2-1, the complete variable domain reads DVKVTQSSRYLVKRTGEKVFLECVQDMDHENMFWYRQDPGLGLRLIYFSYDVKMKEKGDIPEGYSVSREKKERFSLILESASTNQTSMYLCASRASGALSYNEQFFGPGTRLTVL.

This clone was detected only once. This chain links TRBV3-1 (or the pseudogene TRBV3-2) with TRBJ2-7, with TRBD1 matching over 12 bases. Germline CDR1 and CDR2: LGHDT and YNNKEL (reference sequence). V was pared by 0 bases and J by 3 bases, with 15 bases of the junction left unmatched. The CDR3 contains 20 residues. Here the CDR3 DNA reads TGTGCCAGCAGCCAAGATTTTCCCTTCTTTGGGACAGGGGGCTTCTACGAGCAGTACTTC. Translation: CASSQDFPFFGTGGFYEQYF.

This sequence joins TRBV6-2 or TRBV6-3 and TRBJ1-2; D is unclear. Deletions cut 2 bases from V and 5 bases from J, with 12 bases between. The V gene's germline CDR1 is MNHEY and CDR2 SVGEGT. The CDR3 extends over 14 amino acids. As DNA, the CDR3 is TGTGCCAGCAGTTACGATGTGACTAGGTATGGCTACACCTTC. Amino acid sequence: CASSYDVTRYGYTF.

The chain links TRBV10-3 to TRBJ1-2, with TRBD1 matching over 7 bases. Germline loops: CDR1 ENHRY, CDR2 SYGVKD. Trimming took 4 bases from V and 10 from J; bases not matched to a gene: 6. The CDR3 sequence is 12 residues long. CDR3 in amino acids: CAISVLQGFYTF. The CDR3 bases are TGTGCCATCAGTGTCCTACAGGGGTTCTACACCTTC.

The J gene is TRBJ1-1, the V gene TRBV29-1; a possible D gene is TRBD1 (5 bases). V gave up 6 bases and J gave up 0 bases, with 11 bases separating them. CDR1 SQVTM and CDR2 ANQGSEA come from the germline V gene. The CDR3 is 13 amino acids. In DNA form, the CDR3 reads TGCAGCGTCCGGCCAGGGCTGAACACTGAAGCTTTCTTT. This sequence encodes CSVRPGLNTEAFF.

The CDR3 DNA reads TGCAGCGTTGTTGAGGTTAATTCCTACGAGCAGTACTTC. Amino acid sequence: CSVVEVNSYEQYF. The chain has TRBV29-1 and TRBJ2-7, with D unclear. The V gene's germline CDR1 is SQVTM and CDR2 ANQGSEA. The CDR3 loop spans 13 amino acids. V gave up 4 bases and J gave up 1 base, with 11 bases separating them.

The chain links TRBV6-5 to TRBJ1-1; D not resolved. The CDR3 totals 14 residues. Germline V CDR1 and CDR2: MNHEY, SVGAGI. Between the trimmed V and J ends, which lost 2 bases and 5 bases, there was a span of 12 bases. The CDR3 spells CASSYLGWETEAFF. The DNA for the CDR3 is TGTGCCAGCAGTTACCTCGGATGGGAGACTGAAGCTTTCTTT.